The 27 T cell receptor beta chains below come from one sample, sequenced in a study of T cells in Graves' hyperthyroidism and ophthalmopathy. It was RNA transcripts that yielded the amplified TCR beta CDR3 regions. The TCR CDR3 first-round RT-PCR relied on the HTBI primer set. One entry per CDR3 protein, called by TCRdb with MiXCR from the multiplex PCR reads. The sample consists of 210,000 or so distinct CDR3 sequences, 15% to 20% of them appearing once. Sequences were obtained from blood. These receptors all come from a man between 50 and 59 years old with Graves' hyperthyroidism.

In this sample, this clonotype turned up many times. This chain uses TRBV9 with TRBJ2-2; TRBD2 matches at 12 bases. This CDR3 has 19 amino acids. V dropped 4 bases and J dropped 2; count of bases not matched to a gene: 12. Germline-derived CDR1 and CDR2 are SGDLS and YYNGEE. CDR3 DNA sequence: TGTGCCAGCAGCCCACACTTGACTAGCGGGAGCGCAAACACCGGGGAGCTGTTTTTT. Protein: CASSPHLTSGSANTGELFF.

This clonotype has just a few counts. The genes are TRBV15 and TRBJ2-7; D uncertain. This CDR3 spans 11 amino acids. Germline V lookup: CDR1 LNHNV, CDR2 YYDKDF (reference sequence). Deletions cut 1 base from V and 5 bases from J, with 3 bases between. The CDR3, as DNA: TGTGCCACCAGCAGAGCCCACGAGCAGTACTTC. It codes for CATSRAHEQYF. The full variable domain, completed using reference TRBV15 and TRBJ2-7, is DAMVIQNPRYQVTQFGKPVTLSCSQTLNHNVMYWYQQKSSQAPKLLFHYYDKDFNNEADTPDNFQSRRPNTSFCFLDIRSPGLGDTAMYLCATSRAHEQYFGPGTRLTVT.

Ten or more counts support this clonotype. This rearrangement joins TRBV20-1 to TRBJ2-2; 7 bases map to TRBD1. CDR3 size: 12 residues. Germline lookup yields CDR1 DFQATT and CDR2 SNEGSKA (reference sequence). V trimming: 6 bases; J trimming: 5 bases; junction bases outside the gene matches: 3. This chain's CDR3 is CSAMTGTGELFF. As DNA, the CDR3 is TGCAGTGCCATGACAGGGACCGGGGAGCTGTTTTTT.

The CDR3 nucleotides are TGCGCCAGCAGCGCACAAGACACCGGGGAGCTGTTTTTT. Translating gives CASSAQDTGELFF. This chain joins TRBV5-1 and TRBJ2-2; D unclear. V was clipped by 4 bases and J by 3 bases, with 7 bases between them. This CDR3 has 13 residues. Germline-derived CDR1 and CDR2 are SGHRS and YFSETQ.

The sample holds many counts of this clonotype. The chain has TRBV7-6 and TRBJ2-4; 7 bases map to TRBD1. Trimming at V came to 5 bases and at J to 8 bases, leaving 9 bases not matched to a gene. Looked up from germline, CDR1 is SGHVS and CDR2 is FNYEAQ. CDR3 size: 14 residues. DNA of the CDR3: TGTGCCAGCAGCCCCACAGGGGATCTCCACATTCAGTACTTC. Translating gives CASSPTGDLHIQYF.

This clonotype showed up many times. J is TRBJ2-1 and V is TRBV2; the match to TRBD2 covers 7 bases. The CDR3 contains 13 residues. Trimming at V came to 6 bases and at J to 6 bases, leaving 5 bases not matched to a gene. Germline loops: CDR1 SNHLY, CDR2 FYNNEI. The CDR3, as DNA: TGTGCCAGCAGCGGACTAGTACCCAATGAGCAGTTCTTC. Amino acids: CASSGLVPNEQFF.

The chain joins TRBV10-3 to TRBJ1-1; D possibly corresponds to TRBD1 (5 bases). V was pared by 6 bases and J by 4 bases, with 12 bases between. CDR3 size: 13 residues. The germline V gene encodes CDR1 ENHRY and CDR2 SYGVKD. CDR3 protein: CAIRGGGGTEAFF. The CDR3 bases are TGTGCCATCAGGGGGGGGGGAGGCACTGAAGCTTTCTTT.

The gene calls are TRBV6-1 and TRBJ2-5; D remains unclear. The CDR3 is 12 amino acids. The germline V and J ends were trimmed by 4 bases and 4 bases, with 7 bases remaining between them. CDR1 and CDR2 (germline): MNHNS, SASEGT. CDR3 loop: CASSVSRETQYF. For the CDR3, the DNA is TGTGCCAGCAGTGTAAGCAGAGAGACCCAGTACTTC.

This clonotype was seen ten or more times. V usage is TRBV6-2 or TRBV6-3 and J usage is TRBJ2-1; 7 positions match TRBD1. The V and J ends lost 1 base and 8 bases, in that order; junction bases with no gene match: 5. Germline V lookup: CDR1 MNHEY, CDR2 SVGEGT. The CDR3 has 14 amino acids. CDR3 region: CASSYLTGLDEQFF. The DNA of the CDR3 is TGTGCCAGCAGTTACTTGACAGGGTTAGATGAGCAGTTCTTC.

This clonotype showed up many times. This rearrangement joins TRBV5-1 to TRBJ2-7; weak D call: TRBD1 (6 bases). The CDR3 runs to 14 residues. Germline V gives CDR1 SGHRS, CDR2 YFSETQ. Trimming pared 3 bases from V and 2 bases from J, leaving 12 bases between. CDR3 nucleotides: TGCGCCAGCAGCTCCAGCCCAGGGGCCTACGAGCAGTACTTC. Translated: CASSSSPGAYEQYF.

A few counts support this clonotype. This chain uses TRBV2 with TRBJ2-5, with D perhaps matching TRBD2 (6 bases). Looked up from germline, CDR1 is SNHLY and CDR2 is FYNNEI. V dropped 5 bases and J dropped 7 bases, with 14 bases sitting between them. The CDR3 covers 13 residues. The CDR3 nucleotides are TGTGCCAGCAGTTACACGCCCGGGGGGACCCAGTACTTC. Amino acid sequence: CASSYTPGGTQYF.

The DNA of the CDR3 is TGTGCCAGCAGCCAACTACTTACGCTGAACACTGAAGCTTTCTTT. Amino acid sequence: CASSQLLTLNTEAFF. The chain combines TRBV7-9 with TRBJ1-1; D call uncertain. CDR1 is SEHNR and CDR2 is FQNEAQ in the germline V gene (reference sequence). Between the trimmed V and J ends, which lost 5 bases and 0 bases, there was a span of 13 bases. The CDR3 is 15 amino acids.

This clonotype was detected only once. The rearrangement links TRBV6-5 to TRBJ2-7, with TRBD1 matching over 9 bases. The CDR3 is 15 residues long. The V and J ends lost 0 bases and 4 bases, in that order; junction bases with no gene match: 4. The germline CDR1 and CDR2 sequences are MNHEY and SVGAGI. In DNA form, the CDR3 reads TGTGCCAGCAGTTACTCCGGGACAGGGATGTACGAGCAGTACTTC. Translation gives CASSYSGTGMYEQYF.

This clonotype was seen ten or more times. The chain joins TRBV7-2 to TRBJ2-3; the match to TRBD2 covers 10 bases. V lost 7 bases and J lost 0; bases outside the gene matches: 10. Germline CDR1 SGHTA, CDR2 FQGNSA. The CDR3 is made up of 17 amino acids. The CDR3 DNA reads as TGTGCCAGCAACCGCCCCGGACTAGCGGCTAGCACAGATACGCAGTATTTT. Translated, it gives CASNRPGLAASTDTQYF. Together with reference TRBV7-2 and TRBJ2-3, the CDR3 gives the full variable domain: GAGVSQSPSNKVTEKGKDVELRCDPISGHTALYWYRQSLGQGLEFLIYFQGNSAPDKSGLPSDRFSAERTGGSVSTLTIQRTQQEDSAVYLCASNRPGLAASTDTQYFGPGTRLTVL.

This clonotype has a count of ten or more. The chain combines TRBV2 with TRBJ2-3, with D perhaps matching TRBD1 (6 bases). The V gene lost 3 bases and the J gene lost 4 bases, with 11 bases spanning the gap. Germline assignment: CDR1 SNHLY and CDR2 FYNNEI. The CDR3 runs to 14 residues. The CDR3 spells CASSEGAGADTQYF. The CDR3 DNA is TGTGCCAGCAGTGAGGGGGCAGGGGCAGATACGCAGTATTTT.

Of note for this clonotype: A much more abundant neighbour one base away suggests this may be a read error. The chain couples TRBV27 to TRBJ1-5, with 9 bases lining up with TRBD1. Looked up from germline, CDR1 is MNHEY and CDR2 is SMNVEV (reference sequence). Trimming at V came to 6 bases and at J to 6 bases, leaving 6 bases not matched to a gene. The CDR3 extends over 14 amino acids. The CDR3, as DNA: TGTGCCAGCAGACCACAGGGGGCTCCTCAGCCCCAGCATTTT. It specifies CASRPQGAPQPQHF.

This clonotype was recorded many times. This rearrangement joins TRBV2 to TRBJ2-3; the D is unclear. CDR1 is SNHLY, CDR2 FYNNEI, per germline. The V end lost 3 bases, the J end lost 2 bases, and 6 bases lay between the germline ends. The CDR3 has 13 amino acids. The CDR3 loop is CASSERYTDTQYF. The CDR3 DNA reads TGTGCCAGCAGTGAGAGGTACACAGATACGCAGTATTTT.

At least ten counts were recorded for this clonotype. The chain has TRBV24-1 and TRBJ2-2, with D perhaps matching TRBD2 (6 bases). The V gene's germline CDR1 is KGHDR and CDR2 SFDVKD. The V and J ends lost 3 bases and 3 bases respectively, with 16 bases between them. The CDR3 covers 17 residues. The CDR3 protein is CATSDGGRNLHTGELFF. The CDR3 nucleotides read TGTGCCACCAGTGATGGGGGGAGGAACCTACACACCGGGGAGCTGTTTTTT.

This clonotype was seen at least ten times. This chain links TRBV5-1 with TRBJ1-1; D is possibly TRBD1 (6 bases). V gave up 0 bases and J gave up 5 bases, with 14 bases separating them. The CDR3 contains 15 residues. CDR1 and CDR2 (germline): SGHRS, YFSETQ. The CDR3 loop is CASSLDGGGGTEAFF. The DNA of the CDR3 is TGCGCCAGCAGCTTGGATGGGGGAGGGGGTACTGAAGCTTTCTTT.

The sample holds many counts of this clonotype. The chain uses TRBV6-2 or TRBV6-3 and TRBJ2-1; 10 bases fit TRBD2. CDR1 MNHEY and CDR2 SVGEGT come from the germline V gene. CDR3 length equals 21 residues. The V and J ends lost 2 bases and 5 bases, in that order; junction bases with no gene match: 21. The CDR3 sequence is CASSYITTAQGRTSGNNEQFF. CDR3 DNA: TGTGCCAGCAGTTACATAACCACAGCACAGGGGAGGACTAGCGGTAACAATGAGCAGTTCTTC.

The chain recombines TRBV4-3 with TRBJ1-1; TRBD1 matches at 8 bases. From germline, CDR1 is LGHNA and CDR2 YSLEER. This CDR3 has 15 amino acids. V dropped 3 bases and J dropped 5; count of bases not matched to a gene: 8. The CDR3 bases are TGCGCCAGCAGCCAGGGACAGGCTAGTTTTACTGAAGCTTTCTTT. It is translated as CASSQGQASFTEAFF.

This clonotype was counted at least ten times. This chain joins TRBV28 and TRBJ2-1; D not resolved. Germline V gene lookup returns CDR1 MDHEN and CDR2 SYDVKM. Between the trimmed V and J ends, which lost 6 bases and 3 bases, there was a span of 12 bases. The CDR3 is 14 amino acids. The CDR3 region is CASSPFIGYNEQFF. In DNA form, the CDR3 reads TGTGCCAGCAGCCCTTTCATAGGCTACAATGAGCAGTTCTTC.

V usage is TRBV19 and J usage is TRBJ1-5, with D unclear. Germline V gene lookup returns CDR1 LNHDA and CDR2 SQIVND (reference sequence). Trimming took off 6 bases at V and 4 bases at J, with 10 bases between the two ends. The length of the CDR3 is 13 residues. CDR3 nucleotide sequence: TGTGCCAGTAGCAACGTGGGGAATCAGCCCCAGCATTTT. It translates to CASSNVGNQPQHF.

This clonotype showed up many times. The rearrangement links TRBV15 to TRBJ2-5; D is unresolved. Germline CDR1 is LNHNV and CDR2 is YYDKDF (reference sequence). The CDR3 covers 15 residues. Trimming removed 0 bases from V and 1 base from J, with 9 bases in between. The CDR3 region has the DNA TGTGCCACCAGCAGAGATATAGGCCCCCAAGAGACCCAGTACTTC. As protein: CATSRDIGPQETQYF.

This clonotype was seen a few times. The chain carries TRBV10-3 and TRBJ2-4, with D uncertain. CDR1 and CDR2 (germline): ENHRY, SYGVKD. This CDR3 contains 19 residues. The V and J ends lost 4 bases and 0 bases respectively, with 22 bases between them. For the CDR3, the DNA is TGTGCCATCAGTGTATCAGGTCCGACGCTACCTAAAGCCAAAAACATTCAGTACTTC. The encoded protein is CAISVSGPTLPKAKNIQYF.

The CDR3 sequence: CATSIALTDTQYF. DNA of the CDR3: TGTGCCACTTCGATTGCTCTCACAGATACGCAGTATTTT. J is TRBJ2-3 and V is TRBV19; D call uncertain. Between the trimmed V and J ends, which lost 10 bases and 2 bases, there was a span of 13 bases. The CDR3 totals 13 residues. The V gene's germline CDR1 is LNHDA and CDR2 SQIVND (reference sequence).

The table lists this clonotype with a count of one. The chain joins TRBV20-1 to TRBJ2-3; 13 nucleotides align to TRBD2. This CDR3 region has 14 residues. The J segment lost 8 bases and the V segment lost 6 bases, leaving 8 bases of the junction unmatched. Germline V gene sequence: CDR1 DFQATT, CDR2 SNEGSKA (reference sequence). In DNA, the CDR3 is TGCAGTGCCCCGGGGACTAGCGGGGCAAGTACGCAGTATTTT. Translated, it gives CSAPGTSGASTQYF.